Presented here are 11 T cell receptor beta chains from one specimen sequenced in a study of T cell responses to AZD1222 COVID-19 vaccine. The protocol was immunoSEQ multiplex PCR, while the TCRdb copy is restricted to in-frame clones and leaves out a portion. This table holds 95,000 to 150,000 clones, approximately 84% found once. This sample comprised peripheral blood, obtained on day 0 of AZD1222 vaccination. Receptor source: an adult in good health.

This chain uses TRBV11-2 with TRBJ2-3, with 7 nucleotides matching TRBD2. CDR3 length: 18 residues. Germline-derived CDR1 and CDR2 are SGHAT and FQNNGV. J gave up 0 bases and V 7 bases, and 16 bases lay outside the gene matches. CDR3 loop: CASTPPWSLAASTDTQYF. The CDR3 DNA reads TGTGCCAGCACCCCCCCCTGGAGTCTAGCGGCTAGCACAGATACGCAGTATTTT.

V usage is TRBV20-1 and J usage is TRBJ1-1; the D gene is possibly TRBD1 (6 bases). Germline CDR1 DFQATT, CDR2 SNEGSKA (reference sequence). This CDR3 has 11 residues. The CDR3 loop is CRAGDGTEAFF. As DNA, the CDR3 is TGCAGGGCAGGGGATGGCACTGAAGCTTTCTTT.

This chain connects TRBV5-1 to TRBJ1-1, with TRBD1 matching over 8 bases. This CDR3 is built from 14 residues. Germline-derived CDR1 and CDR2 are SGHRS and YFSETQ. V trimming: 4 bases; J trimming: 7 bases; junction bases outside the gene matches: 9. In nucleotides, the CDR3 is TGCGCCAGCAGCCCCCGGGACAGGACGGATGAAGCTTTCTTT. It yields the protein CASSPRDRTDEAFF.

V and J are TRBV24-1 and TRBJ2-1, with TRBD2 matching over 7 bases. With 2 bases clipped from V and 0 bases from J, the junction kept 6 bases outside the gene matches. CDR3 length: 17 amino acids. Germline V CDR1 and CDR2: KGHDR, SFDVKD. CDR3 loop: CATSDSLSGISYNEQFF. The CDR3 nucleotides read TGTGCCACCAGTGATTCCCTAAGCGGGATCTCCTACAATGAGCAGTTCTTC.

CDR3 DNA: TGTGCCAGCAGTTACCTTGTTCCAGGGGCGTTTTCCTACGAGCAGTACTTC. It is translated as CASSYLVPGAFSYEQYF. The chain links TRBV6-2 or TRBV6-3 to TRBJ2-7, with D maybe TRBD1 (6 bases). Germline loops: CDR1 MNHEY, CDR2 SVGEGT. Trimming pared 2 bases from V and 1 base from J, leaving 18 bases between. This CDR3 region has 17 residues.

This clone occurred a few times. In DNA form, the CDR3 reads TGTGCCAGCAGTTTTCTAGCTGGCAATGAGCAGTTCTTC. Translation: CASSFLAGNEQFF. The chain employs TRBV6-5 and TRBJ2-1; D is possibly TRBD2 (5 bases). CDR1 MNHEY and CDR2 SVGAGI come from the germline V gene. With 4 bases removed from V and 6 bases from J, the gap between germline ends came to 10 bases. The CDR3 is made up of 13 amino acids.

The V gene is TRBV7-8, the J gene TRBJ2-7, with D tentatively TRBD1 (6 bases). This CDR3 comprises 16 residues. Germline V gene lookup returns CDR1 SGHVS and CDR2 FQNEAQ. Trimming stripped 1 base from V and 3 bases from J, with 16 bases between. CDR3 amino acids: CASSLDRFGQSYEQYF. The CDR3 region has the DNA TGTGCCAGCAGCTTAGATAGGTTCGGACAGAGCTACGAGCAGTACTTC.

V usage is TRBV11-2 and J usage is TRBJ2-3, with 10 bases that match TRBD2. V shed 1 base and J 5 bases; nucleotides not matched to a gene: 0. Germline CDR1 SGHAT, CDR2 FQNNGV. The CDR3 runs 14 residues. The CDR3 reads CASSLGLAGDTQYF. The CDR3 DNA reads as TGTGCCAGCAGCTTAGGACTAGCGGGAGATACGCAGTATTTT.

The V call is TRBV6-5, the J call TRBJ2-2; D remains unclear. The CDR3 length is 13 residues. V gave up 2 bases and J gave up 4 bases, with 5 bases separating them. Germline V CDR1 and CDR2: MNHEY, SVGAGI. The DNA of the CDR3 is TGTGCCAGCAGTTACGCCGGCACCGGGGAGCTGTTTTTT. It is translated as CASSYAGTGELFF.

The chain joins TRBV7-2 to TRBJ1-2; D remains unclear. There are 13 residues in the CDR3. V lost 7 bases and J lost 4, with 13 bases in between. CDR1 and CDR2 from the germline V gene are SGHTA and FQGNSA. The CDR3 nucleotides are TGTGCCAGCAACGGAGGGTACGGCTATGGCTACACCTTC. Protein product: CASNGGYGYGYTF.

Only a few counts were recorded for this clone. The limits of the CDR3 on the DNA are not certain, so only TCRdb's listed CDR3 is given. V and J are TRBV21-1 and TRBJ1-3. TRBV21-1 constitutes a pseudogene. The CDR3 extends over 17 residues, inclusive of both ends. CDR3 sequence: CASSKAVALGSGNTIYF.